The T cell receptor beta chain described here comes from a study of T cell repertoires in ileal Crohn's disease. With V trimmed by 0 bases and J by 5 bases, 7 bases remained unmatched. The CDR3 runs to 15 residues. Per the germline V gene, CDR1 is LNHNV and CDR2 is YYDKDF (reference sequence). Clones were read by immunoSEQ multiplex PCR, and TCRdb kept only the in-frame ones, dropping some. The top ten hold 4.5% to 6% of the sample, which has 30,000 or so clones, 80% to 85% seen once. This clonotype was obtained from an adult with Crohn's disease. The specimen was ileal tissue. The rearrangement uses TRBV15 and TRBJ2-7, with TRBD1 matching 7 bases. The CDR3 here is CATSREKGGLDEQYF. For the CDR3, the DNA is TGTGCCACCAGCAGAGAAAAAGGGGGCCTGGACGAGCAGTACTTC.